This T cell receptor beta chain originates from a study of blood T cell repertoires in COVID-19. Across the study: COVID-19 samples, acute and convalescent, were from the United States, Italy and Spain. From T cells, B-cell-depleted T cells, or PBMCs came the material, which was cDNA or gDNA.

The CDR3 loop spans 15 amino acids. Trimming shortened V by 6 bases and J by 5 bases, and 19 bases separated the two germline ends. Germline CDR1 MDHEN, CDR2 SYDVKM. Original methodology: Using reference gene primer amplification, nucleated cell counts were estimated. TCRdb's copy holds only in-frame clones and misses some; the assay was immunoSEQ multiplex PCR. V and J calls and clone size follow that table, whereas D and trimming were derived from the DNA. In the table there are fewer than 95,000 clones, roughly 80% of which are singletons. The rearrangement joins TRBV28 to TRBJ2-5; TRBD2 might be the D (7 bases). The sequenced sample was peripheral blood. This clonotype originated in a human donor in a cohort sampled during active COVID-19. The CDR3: CASRRGGPKGETQYF. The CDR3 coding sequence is TGTGCCAGCAGGAGGGGGGGGCCCAAAGGGGAGACCCAGTACTTC.